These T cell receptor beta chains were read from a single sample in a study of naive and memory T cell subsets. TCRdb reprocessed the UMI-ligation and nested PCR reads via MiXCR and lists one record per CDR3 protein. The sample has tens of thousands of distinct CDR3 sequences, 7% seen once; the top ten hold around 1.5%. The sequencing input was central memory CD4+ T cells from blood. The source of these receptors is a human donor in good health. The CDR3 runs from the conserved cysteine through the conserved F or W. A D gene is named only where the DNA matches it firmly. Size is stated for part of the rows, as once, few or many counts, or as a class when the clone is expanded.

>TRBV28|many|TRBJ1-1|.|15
CASSLWGGQNTEAFF
TGTGCCAGCAGTTTATGGGGGGGTCAGAACACTGAAGCTTTCTTT
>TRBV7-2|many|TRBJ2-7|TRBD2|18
CASTPREGVSGGAVEQYF
TGTGCCAGCACCCCTCGAGAGGGGGTGAGCGGGGGGGCCGTCGAGCAGTACTTC
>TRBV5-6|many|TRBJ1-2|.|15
CASSSLQSLNYGYTF
TGTGCCAGCAGCTCCCTCCAGAGTCTTAACTATGGCTACACCTTC
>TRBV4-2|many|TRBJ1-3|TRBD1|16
CASSQSTGGSGNTIYF
TGTGCCAGCAGCCAATCTACAGGGGGCTCTGGAAACACCATATATTTT
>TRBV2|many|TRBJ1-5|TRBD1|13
CASNTQGGQPQHF
TGTGCCAGCAACACACAGGGGGGTCAGCCCCAGCATTTT
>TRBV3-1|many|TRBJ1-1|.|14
CASSQGGFGAEAFF
TGTGCCAGCAGCCAAGGGGGCTTTGGGGCTGAAGCTTTCTTT
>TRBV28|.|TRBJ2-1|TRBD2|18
CASSLFSSGRTFYNEQFF
TGTGCCAGCAGTTTATTTTCTAGCGGGAGGACATTCTACAATGAGCAGTTCTTC
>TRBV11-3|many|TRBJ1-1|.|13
CASSLLGDTEAFF
TGTGCCAGCAGCTTATTGGGGGACACTGAAGCTTTCTTT
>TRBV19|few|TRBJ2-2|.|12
CAIRRVTGELFF
TGTGCCATAAGACGGGTGACCGGGGAGCTGTTTTTT
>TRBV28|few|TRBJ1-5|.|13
CASKPEGRGPQHF
TGTGCCAGCAAGCCTGAGGGTAGGGGGCCCCAGCATTTT
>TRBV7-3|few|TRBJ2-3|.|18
CASSLMGKRARTLNTQYF
TGTGCCAGCAGCTTAATGGGAAAGCGCGCCCGCACCCTGAATACGCAGTATTTT
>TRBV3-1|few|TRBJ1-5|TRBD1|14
CASSGTGVAQPQHF
TGTGCCAGCAGCGGGACAGGGGTTGCTCAGCCCCAGCATTTT
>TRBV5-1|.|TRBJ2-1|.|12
CASSSGQNEQFF
TGCGCCAGCAGCTCGGGCCAAAATGAGCAGTTCTTC
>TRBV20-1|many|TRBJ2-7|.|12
CSARGGPDEQYF
TGCAGTGCTAGAGGGGGTCCCGACGAGCAGTACTTC
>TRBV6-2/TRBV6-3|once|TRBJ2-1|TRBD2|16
CASSKAGGPYYNEQFF
TGTGCCAGCAGCAAAGCGGGGGGGCCTTATTACAATGAGCAGTTCTTC
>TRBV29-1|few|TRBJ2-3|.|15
CSVAWDNRATDTQYF
TGCAGCGTTGCTTGGGACAATCGCGCGACAGATACGCAGTATTTT
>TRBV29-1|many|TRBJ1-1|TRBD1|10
CSVGQGQAFF
TGCAGCGTCGGACAGGGGCAAGCTTTCTTT
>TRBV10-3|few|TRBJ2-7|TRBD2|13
CAISTSGNIEQYF
TGTGCCATCAGCACTAGCGGGAATATCGAGCAGTACTTC
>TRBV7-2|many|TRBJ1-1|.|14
CASSPLHLNTEAFF
TGTGCCAGCAGCCCACTCCATTTGAACACTGAAGCTTTCTTT
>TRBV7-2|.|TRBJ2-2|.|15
CASSLAPTYTGELFF
TGTGCCAGCAGCTTAGCGCCCACCTACACCGGGGAGCTGTTTTTT
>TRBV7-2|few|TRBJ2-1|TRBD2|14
CASRGGLAYNEQFF
TGTGCCAGCCGGGGAGGGTTGGCCTACAATGAGCAGTTCTTC
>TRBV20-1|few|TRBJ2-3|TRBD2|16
CSAAQGSGGVSDTQYF
TGCAGTGCTGCGCAGGGTAGCGGGGGGGTCTCAGATACGCAGTATTTT
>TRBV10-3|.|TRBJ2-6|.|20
CAISVGRGGGAGSGANVLTF
TGTGCCATCAGTGTTGGGAGGGGCGGGGGCGCGGGATCTGGGGCCAACGTCCTGACTTTC
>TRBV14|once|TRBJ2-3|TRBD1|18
CASSGTGAAGKNTDTQYF
TGTGCCAGCAGCGGGACAGGGGCAGCGGGGAAGAACACAGATACGCAGTATTTT
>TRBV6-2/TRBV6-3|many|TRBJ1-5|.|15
CASNLWADSGQPQHF
TGTGCCAGCAACCTGTGGGCAGATAGTGGTCAGCCCCAGCATTTT
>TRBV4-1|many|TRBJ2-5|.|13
CASSPDSFGTQYF
TGCGCCAGCAGCCCCGACTCCTTTGGGACCCAGTACTTC
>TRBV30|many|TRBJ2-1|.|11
CAWSPGNEQFF
TGTGCCTGGAGTCCCGGTAATGAGCAGTTCTTC
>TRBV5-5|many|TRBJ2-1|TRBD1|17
CASSLRSDRGLGNEQFF
TGTGCCAGCAGCCTTCGGTCGGACAGGGGGCTGGGGAATGAGCAGTTCTTC
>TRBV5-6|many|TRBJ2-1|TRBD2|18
CASSVFRRSTSAYNEQFF
TGTGCCAGCAGCGTTTTTAGGCGTTCGACTAGCGCGTACAATGAGCAGTTCTTC
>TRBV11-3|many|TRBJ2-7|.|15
CASSLRSGDLYEQYF
TGTGCCAGCAGCCTCCGCTCGGGAGACCTCTACGAGCAGTACTTC
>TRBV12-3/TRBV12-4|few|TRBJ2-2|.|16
CASSFGGGLNTGELFF
TGTGCCAGCAGTTTCGGCGGGGGCCTGAACACCGGGGAGCTGTTTTTT
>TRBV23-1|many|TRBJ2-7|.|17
CASSQRPLARSSYEQYF
TGCGCCAGCAGTCAACGGCCTCTAGCGCGGAGCTCCTACGAGCAGTACTTC
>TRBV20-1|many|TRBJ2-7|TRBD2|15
CSARPSSGSSYEQYF
TGCAGTGCTAGACCCTCTAGCGGGAGTTCCTACGAGCAGTACTTC
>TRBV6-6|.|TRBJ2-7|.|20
CASSFAGRDRYRATTSEQYF
TGTGCCAGCAGTTTCGCCGGAAGGGACCGATACCGTGCAACTACGAGCGAGCAGTACTTC
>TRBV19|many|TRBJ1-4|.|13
CASSPRGNEKLFF
TGTGCCAGTAGTCCGAGGGGGAATGAAAAACTGTTTTTT
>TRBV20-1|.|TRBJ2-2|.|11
CSAISTGELFF
TGCAGTGCTATAAGCACCGGGGAGCTGTTTTTT
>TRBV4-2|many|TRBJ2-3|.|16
CASSPFGSGSTDTQYF
TGTGCCAGCAGCCCCTTTGGTAGCGGTAGCACAGATACGCAGTATTTT
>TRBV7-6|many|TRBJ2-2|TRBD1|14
CASGGQGAIGELFF
TGTGCCAGCGGGGGACAGGGGGCTATCGGGGAGCTGTTTTTT
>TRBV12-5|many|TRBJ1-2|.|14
CASGLAPRVSGYTF
TGTGCTAGTGGTTTGGCCCCCAGGGTTAGTGGCTACACCTTC
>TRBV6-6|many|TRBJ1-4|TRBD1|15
CASSQRQGPNEKLFF
TGTGCCAGCAGTCAACGACAGGGACCTAATGAAAAACTGTTTTTT
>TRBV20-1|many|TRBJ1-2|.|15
CSAIPPGGQAYGYTF
TGCAGTGCTATCCCCCCGGGGGGCCAGGCCTATGGCTACACCTTC
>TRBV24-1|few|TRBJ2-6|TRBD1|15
CATSARSGGLSLLTF
TGTGCCACCAGTGCCCGATCAGGGGGCCTTTCTCTCCTGACTTTC
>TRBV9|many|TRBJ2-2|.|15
CASSGSDRFTGELFF
TGTGCCAGCAGCGGATCGGACCGGTTCACCGGGGAGCTGTTTTTT
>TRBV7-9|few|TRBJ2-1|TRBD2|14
CASAAGWSYNEQFF
TGTGCCAGCGCAGCGGGATGGTCCTACAATGAGCAGTTCTTC
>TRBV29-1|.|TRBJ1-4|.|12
CSVWGTNEKLFF
TGCAGCGTTTGGGGGACTAATGAAAAACTGTTTTTT
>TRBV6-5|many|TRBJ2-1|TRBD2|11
CASSSGTSKFF
TGTGCCAGCAGTTCCGGGACTAGTAAGTTCTTC
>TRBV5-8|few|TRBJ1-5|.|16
CASSNPQGGSNQPQHF
TGTGCCAGCAGCAACCCACAGGGTGGTAGCAATCAGCCCCAGCATTTT
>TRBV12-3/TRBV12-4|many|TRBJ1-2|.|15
CASSSQAPWFRGYTF
TGTGCCAGCAGTTCACAGGCGCCCTGGTTTCGTGGCTACACCTTC